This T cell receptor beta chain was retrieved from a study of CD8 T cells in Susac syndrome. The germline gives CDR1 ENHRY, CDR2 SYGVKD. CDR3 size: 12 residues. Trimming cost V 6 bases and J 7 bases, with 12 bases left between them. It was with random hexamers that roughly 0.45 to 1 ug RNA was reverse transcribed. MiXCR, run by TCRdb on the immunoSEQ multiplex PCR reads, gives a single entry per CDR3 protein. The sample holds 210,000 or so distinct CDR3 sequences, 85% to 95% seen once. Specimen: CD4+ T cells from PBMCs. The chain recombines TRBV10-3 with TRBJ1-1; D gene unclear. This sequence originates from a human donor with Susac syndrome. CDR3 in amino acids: CAISLTLGEAFF. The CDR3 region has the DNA TGTGCCATCAGCTTAACCCTTGGTGAAGCTTTCTTT.